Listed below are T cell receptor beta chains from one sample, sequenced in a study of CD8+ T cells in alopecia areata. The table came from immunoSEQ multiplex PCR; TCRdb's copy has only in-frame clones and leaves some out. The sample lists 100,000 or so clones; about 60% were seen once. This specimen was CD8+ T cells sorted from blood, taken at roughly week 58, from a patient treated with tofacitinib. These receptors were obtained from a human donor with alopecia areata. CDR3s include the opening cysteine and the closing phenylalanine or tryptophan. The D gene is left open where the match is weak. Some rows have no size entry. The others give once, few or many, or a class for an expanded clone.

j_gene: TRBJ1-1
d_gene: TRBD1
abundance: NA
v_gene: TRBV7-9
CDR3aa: CASSLARGQTEAFF
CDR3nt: TGTGCCAGCAGCTTAGCCAGGGGGCAGACTGAAGCTTTCTTT

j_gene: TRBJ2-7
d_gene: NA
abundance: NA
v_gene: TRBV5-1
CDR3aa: CASTLPARDPRYEQYF
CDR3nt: TGCGCCAGCACTCTTCCCGCCCGGGACCCTCGCTACGAGCAGTACTTC

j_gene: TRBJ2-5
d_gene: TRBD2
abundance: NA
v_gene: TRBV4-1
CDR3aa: CASSQDGTSGGSQETQYF
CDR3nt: TGCGCCAGCAGCCAAGATGGAACTAGCGGGGGGTCTCAAGAGACCCAGTACTTC

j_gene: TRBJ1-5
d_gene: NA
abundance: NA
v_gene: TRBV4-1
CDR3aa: CASSLGAVGNQPQHF
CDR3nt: TGCGCCAGCAGTCTGGGGGCCGTCGGCAATCAGCCCCAGCATTTT

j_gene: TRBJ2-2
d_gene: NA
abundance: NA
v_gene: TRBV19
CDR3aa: CASSIAGVNTGELFF
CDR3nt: TGTGCCAGTAGTATAGCGGGGGTGAACACCGGGGAGCTGTTTTTT

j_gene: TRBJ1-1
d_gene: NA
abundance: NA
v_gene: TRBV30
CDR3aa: CASWGGDTEAFF
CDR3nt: TGTGCCTCCTGGGGGGGGGACACTGAAGCTTTCTTT

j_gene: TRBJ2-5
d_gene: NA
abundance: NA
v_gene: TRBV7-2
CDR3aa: CASSLVLAVQETQYF
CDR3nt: TGTGCCAGCAGCTTAGTATTGGCAGTCCAAGAGACCCAGTACTTC

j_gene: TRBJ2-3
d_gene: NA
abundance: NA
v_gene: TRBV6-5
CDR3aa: CASTQPPDTQYF
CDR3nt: TGTGCCAGCACTCAACCCCCAGATACGCAGTATTTT

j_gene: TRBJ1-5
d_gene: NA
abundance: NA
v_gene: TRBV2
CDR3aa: CASSGRGATPLEDQPQHF
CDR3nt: TGTGCCAGCAGTGGGCGGGGGGCGACACCCCTGGAGGATCAGCCCCAGCATTTT

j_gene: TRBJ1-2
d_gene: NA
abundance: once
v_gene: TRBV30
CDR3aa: CAWIPIGHGYTF
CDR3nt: TGTGCCTGGATACCTATTGGTCATGGCTACACCTTC

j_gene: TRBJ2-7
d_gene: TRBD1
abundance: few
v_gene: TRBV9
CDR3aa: CASSAGTGSEQYF
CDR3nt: TGTGCCAGCAGCGCCGGGACAGGGAGCGAGCAGTACTTC

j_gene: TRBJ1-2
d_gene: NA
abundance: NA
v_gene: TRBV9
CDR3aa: CASSVGGASGYTF
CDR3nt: TGTGCCAGCAGCGTAGGAGGGGCCAGCGGCTACACCTTC

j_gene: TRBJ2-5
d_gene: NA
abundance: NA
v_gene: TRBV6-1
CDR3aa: CASSEVDGETQYF
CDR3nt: TGTGCCAGCAGTGAAGTAGACGGAGAGACCCAGTACTTC

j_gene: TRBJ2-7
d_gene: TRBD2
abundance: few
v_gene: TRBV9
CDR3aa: CASSVGGTTSYEQYF
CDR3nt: TGTGCCAGCAGCGTAGGGGGGACTACTTCCTACGAGCAGTACTTC

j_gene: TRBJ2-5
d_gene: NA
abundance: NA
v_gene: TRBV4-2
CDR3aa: CASSQDVQGSETQYF
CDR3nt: TGTGCCAGCAGCCAAGATGTTCAGGGTTCAGAGACCCAGTACTTC

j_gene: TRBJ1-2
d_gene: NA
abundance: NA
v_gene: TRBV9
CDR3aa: CASSVEGSSNYGYTF
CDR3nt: TGTGCCAGCAGCGTAGAAGGGAGCTCTAACTATGGCTACACCTTC

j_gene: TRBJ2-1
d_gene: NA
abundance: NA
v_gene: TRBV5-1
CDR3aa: CASSLAEGNEQFF
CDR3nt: TGCGCCAGCAGCTTGGCCGAGGGGAATGAGCAGTTCTTC

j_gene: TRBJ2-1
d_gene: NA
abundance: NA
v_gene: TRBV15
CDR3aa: CATSNRGHEAGLKQFF
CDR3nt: TGTGCCACCAGCAACCGGGGGCACGAAGCCGGATTAAAGCAGTTCTTC

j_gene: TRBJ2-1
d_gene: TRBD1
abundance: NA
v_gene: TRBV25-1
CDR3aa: CASSPGTGAYNEQFF
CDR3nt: TGTGCCAGCAGCCCCGGGACAGGGGCCTACAATGAGCAGTTCTTC

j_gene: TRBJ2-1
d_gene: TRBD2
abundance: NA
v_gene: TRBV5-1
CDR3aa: CASSLRPGLASFSSYNEQFF
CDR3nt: TGCGCCAGCAGCCTCCGTCCGGGACTAGCCTCATTTAGCTCCTACAATGAGCAGTTCTTC

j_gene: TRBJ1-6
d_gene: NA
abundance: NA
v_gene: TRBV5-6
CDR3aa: CASSFAGSAYNSPLHF
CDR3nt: TGTGCCAGCAGCTTCGCAGGGAGCGCCTATAATTCACCCCTCCACTTT

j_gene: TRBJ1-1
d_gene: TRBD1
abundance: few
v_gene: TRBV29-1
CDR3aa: CSVDFVSQGAMEAFF
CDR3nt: TGCAGCGTTGATTTCGTTTCACAGGGGGCGATGGAAGCTTTCTTT

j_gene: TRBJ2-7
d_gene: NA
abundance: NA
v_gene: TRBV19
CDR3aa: CASSLRDPVEGTYEQYF
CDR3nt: TGTGCCAGTAGTTTAAGGGACCCAGTGGAGGGAACCTACGAGCAGTACTTC

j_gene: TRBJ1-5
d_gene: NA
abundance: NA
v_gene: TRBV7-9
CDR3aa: CASSLVQVGNYSNQPQHF
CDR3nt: TGTGCCAGCAGCTTGGTACAGGTCGGAAACTATAGCAATCAGCCCCAGCATTTT

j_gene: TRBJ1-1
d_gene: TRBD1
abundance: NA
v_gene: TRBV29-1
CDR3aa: CSVDRDLLNTEAFF
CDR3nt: TGCAGCGTGGACAGGGACCTCTTGAACACTGAAGCTTTCTTT

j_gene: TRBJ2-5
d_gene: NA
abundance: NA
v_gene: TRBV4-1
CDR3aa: CASSPSTGNQETQYF
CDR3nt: TGCGCCAGCAGCCCTTCTACAGGCAACCAAGAGACCCAGTACTTC

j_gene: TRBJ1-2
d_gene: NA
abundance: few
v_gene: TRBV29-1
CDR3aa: CSVETEVYGYTF
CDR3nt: TGCAGCGTGGAGACAGAGGTCTATGGCTACACCTTC

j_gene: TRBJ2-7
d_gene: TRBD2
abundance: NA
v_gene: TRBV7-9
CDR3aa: CASSLEAGGPLYEQYF
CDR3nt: TGTGCCAGCAGCTTAGAAGCGGGGGGGCCCCTCTACGAGCAGTACTTC

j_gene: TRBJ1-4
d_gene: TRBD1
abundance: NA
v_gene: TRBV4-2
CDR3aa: CASTHGQAATNEKLFF
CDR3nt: TGTGCCAGCACCCATGGACAGGCAGCAACTAATGAAAAACTGTTTTTT

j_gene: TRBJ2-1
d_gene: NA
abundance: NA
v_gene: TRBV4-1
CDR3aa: CASSQGPGPYNEQFF
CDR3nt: TGCGCCAGCAGCCAAGGGCCCGGGCCCTACAATGAGCAGTTCTTC

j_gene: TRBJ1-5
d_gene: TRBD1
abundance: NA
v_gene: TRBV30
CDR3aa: CAWREGGQEYQPQHF
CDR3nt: TGTGCCTGGAGGGAGGGGGGACAGGAGTATCAGCCCCAGCATTTT

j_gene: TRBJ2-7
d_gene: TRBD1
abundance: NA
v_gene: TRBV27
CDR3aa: CASSPRTGANYEQYF
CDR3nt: TGTGCCAGCAGCCCCCGGACAGGGGCCAACTACGAGCAGTACTTC

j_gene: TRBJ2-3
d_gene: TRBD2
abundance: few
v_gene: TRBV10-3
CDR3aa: CAISESILAGGLTDTQYF
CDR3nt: TGTGCCATCAGTGAGTCGATTCTAGCGGGGGGCCTCACAGATACGCAGTATTTT

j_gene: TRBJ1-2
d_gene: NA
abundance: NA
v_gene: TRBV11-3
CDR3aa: CASSSKHNYGYTF
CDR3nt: TGTGCCAGCAGCTCCAAGCATAACTATGGCTACACCTTC

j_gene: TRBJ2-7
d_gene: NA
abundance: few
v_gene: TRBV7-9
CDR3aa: CASSLGTREQYF
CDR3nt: TGTGCCAGCAGCTTGGGGACTCGCGAGCAGTACTTC

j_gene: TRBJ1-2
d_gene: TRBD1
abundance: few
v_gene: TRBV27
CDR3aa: CASSLSVDRSGGYTF
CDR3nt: TGTGCCAGCAGTTTATCCGTGGACAGGTCTGGTGGCTACACCTTC

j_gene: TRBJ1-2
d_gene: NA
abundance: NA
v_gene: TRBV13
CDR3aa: CASSLGRTDGYTF
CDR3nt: TGTGCCAGCAGCTTAGGACGGACGGATGGCTACACCTTC

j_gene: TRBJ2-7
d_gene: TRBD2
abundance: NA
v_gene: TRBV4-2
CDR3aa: CASSQGAGDYEQYF
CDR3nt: TGTGCCAGCAGCCAAGGAGCGGGGGACTACGAGCAGTACTTC

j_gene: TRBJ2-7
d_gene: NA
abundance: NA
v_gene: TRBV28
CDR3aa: CASSLGLYEQYF
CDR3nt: TGTGCCAGCAGTTTAGGGTTGTACGAGCAGTACTTC

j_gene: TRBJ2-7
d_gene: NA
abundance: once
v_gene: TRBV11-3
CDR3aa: CASSFVRGLIAYEQYF
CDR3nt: TGTGCCAGCAGCTTCGTCCGGGGGCTTATCGCCTACGAGCAGTACTTC

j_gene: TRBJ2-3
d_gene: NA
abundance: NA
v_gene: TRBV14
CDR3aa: CASSHPRHTDTQYF
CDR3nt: TGTGCCAGCAGCCATCCTCGCCACACAGATACGCAGTATTTT

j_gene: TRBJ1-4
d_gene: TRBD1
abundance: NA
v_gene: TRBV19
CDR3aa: CASSNDRGNEKLFF
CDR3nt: TGTGCCAGTAGTAATGACAGGGGTAATGAAAAACTGTTTTTT

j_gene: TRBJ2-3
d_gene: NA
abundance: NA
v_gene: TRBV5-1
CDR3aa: CASAEGGDRRTDTQYF
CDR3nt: TGCGCCAGCGCCGAAGGAGGGGACCGCCGCACAGATACGCAGTATTTT

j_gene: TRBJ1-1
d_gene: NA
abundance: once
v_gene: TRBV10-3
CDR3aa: CATLEAGRAFF
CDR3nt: TGTGCCACCCTAGAGGCCGGGCGGGCTTTCTTT

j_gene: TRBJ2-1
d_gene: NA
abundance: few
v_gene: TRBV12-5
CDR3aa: CASGLGGPNEQFF
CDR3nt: TGTGCTAGTGGTTTGGGGGGACCCAATGAGCAGTTCTTC

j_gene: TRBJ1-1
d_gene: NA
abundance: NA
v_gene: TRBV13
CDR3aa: CASSLGRGTEAFF
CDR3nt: TGTGCCAGCAGCTTGGGTCGCGGCACTGAAGCTTTCTTT

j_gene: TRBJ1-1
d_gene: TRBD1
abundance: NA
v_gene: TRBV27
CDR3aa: CASSGQGQAFF
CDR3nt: TGTGCCAGCTCCGGACAGGGGCAAGCTTTCTTT

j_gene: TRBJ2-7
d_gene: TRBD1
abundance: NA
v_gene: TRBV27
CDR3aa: CASSRRTGGTYEQYF
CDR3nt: TGTGCCAGCAGTCGGCGGACAGGGGGAACCTACGAGCAGTACTTC

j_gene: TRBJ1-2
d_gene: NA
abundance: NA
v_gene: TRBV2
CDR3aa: CASSEGYPRGYTF
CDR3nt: TGTGCCAGCAGCGAGGGGTACCCCAGGGGCTACACCTTC

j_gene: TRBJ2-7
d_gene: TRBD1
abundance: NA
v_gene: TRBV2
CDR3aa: CATGQDYEQYF
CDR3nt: TGTGCCACTGGACAGGACTACGAGCAGTACTTC

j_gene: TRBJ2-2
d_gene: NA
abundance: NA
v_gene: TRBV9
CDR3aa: CASSVKGELFF
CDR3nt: TGTGCCAGCAGCGTTAAGGGGGAGCTGTTTTTT

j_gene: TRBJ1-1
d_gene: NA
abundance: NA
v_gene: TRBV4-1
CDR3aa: CASSQRGTEAFF
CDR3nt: TGCGCCAGCAGCCAACGGGGAACTGAAGCTTTCTTT

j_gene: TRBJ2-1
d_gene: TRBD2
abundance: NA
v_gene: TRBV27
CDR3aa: CASTLGTSTYNEQFF
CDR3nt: TGTGCCAGCACCCTCGGGACTAGTACCTACAATGAGCAGTTCTTC

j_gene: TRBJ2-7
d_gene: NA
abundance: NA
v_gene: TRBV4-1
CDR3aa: CASSLSRDREQYF
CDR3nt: TGCGCCAGCAGCCTTAGCAGGGACCGCGAGCAGTACTTC

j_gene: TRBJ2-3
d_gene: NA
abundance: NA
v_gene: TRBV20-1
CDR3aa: CSAPSDTQYF
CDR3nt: TGCAGCGCCCCTTCAGATACGCAGTATTTT